Given below is one T cell receptor (beta chain) in context. Its target is not known. Germline CDR1 SGHAT, CDR2 FQNNGV. Trimming shortened V by 2 bases and J by 6 bases, and 11 bases separated the two germline ends. This CDR3 has 13 amino acids. The entry originates in a study of OX40 agonist ivuxolimab in advanced cancers. Some clones are missing from TCRdb's copy, which holds only in-frame ones; the method was immunoSEQ multiplex PCR. The data show 60,000 to 65,000 clones, over 90% seen once. Study-level points and caveats: At doses 0.1 to 3.0 mg/kg, CD4+ and CD8+ clones expanded.

This sample comprised CD4+ or CD8+ T cells sorted from blood, obtained in a trial of the OX40 agonist ivuxolimab. The sequence derives from an adult with an advanced solid tumor such as melanoma, head and neck, liver or kidney cancer. The chain combines TRBV11-2 with TRBJ2-7, with D unclear. CDR3 loop: CASSLFLTTEQYF. CDR3 sequence (DNA): TGTGCCAGCAGCTTATTTCTGACCACCGAGCAGTACTTC.